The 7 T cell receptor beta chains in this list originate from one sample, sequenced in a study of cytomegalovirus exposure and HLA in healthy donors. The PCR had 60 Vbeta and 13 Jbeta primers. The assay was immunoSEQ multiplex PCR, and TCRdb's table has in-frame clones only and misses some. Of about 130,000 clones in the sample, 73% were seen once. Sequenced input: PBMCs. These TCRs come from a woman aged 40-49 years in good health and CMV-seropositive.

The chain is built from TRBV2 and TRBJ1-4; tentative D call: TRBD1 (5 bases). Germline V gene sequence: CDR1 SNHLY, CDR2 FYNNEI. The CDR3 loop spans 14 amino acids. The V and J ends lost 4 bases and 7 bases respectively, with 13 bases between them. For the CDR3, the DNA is TGTGCCAGCAGTGTCGGGGGGTATTCTGAAAAACTGTTTTTT. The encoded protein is CASSVGGYSEKLFF.

CDR3 region: CASSFQGTHEQFF. Written as DNA, the CDR3 is TGTGCCAGCAGCTTCCAGGGTACCCATGAGCAGTTCTTC. The rearrangement joins TRBV7-2 to TRBJ2-1, with D possibly TRBD1 on 5 matching bases. CDR3 length: 13 amino acids. Trimming took 3 bases from V and 8 from J, leaving 11 bases between them. CDR1 and CDR2 (germline): SGHTA, FQGNSA. Combining the CDR3 with reference TRBV7-2 and TRBJ2-1 gives the whole variable domain GAGVSQSPSNKVTEKGKDVELRCDPISGHTALYWYRQSLGQGLEFLIYFQGNSAPDKSGLPSDRFSAERTGGSVSTLTIQRTQQEDSAVYLCASSFQGTHEQFFGPGTRLTVL.

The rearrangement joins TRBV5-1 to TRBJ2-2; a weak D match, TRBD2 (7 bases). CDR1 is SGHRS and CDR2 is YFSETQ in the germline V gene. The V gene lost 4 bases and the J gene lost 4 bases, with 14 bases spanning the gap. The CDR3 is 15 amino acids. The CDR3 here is CASSGGAAGTGELFF. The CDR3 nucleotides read TGCGCCAGCAGCGGGGGGGCCGCGGGCACCGGGGAGCTGTTTTTT. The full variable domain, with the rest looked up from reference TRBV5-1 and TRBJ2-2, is KAGVTQTPRYLIKTRGQQVTLSCSPISGHRSVSWYQQTPGQGLQFLFEYFSETQRNKGNFPGRFSGRQFSNSRSEMNVSTLELGDSALYLCASSGGAAGTGELFFGEGSRLTVL.

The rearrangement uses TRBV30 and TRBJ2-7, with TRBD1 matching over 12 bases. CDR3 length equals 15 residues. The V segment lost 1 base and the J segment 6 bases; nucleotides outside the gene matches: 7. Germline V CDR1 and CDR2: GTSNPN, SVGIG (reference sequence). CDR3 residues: CAWSGRDRGRREQYF. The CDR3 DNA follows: TGTGCCTGGAGTGGCCGGGACAGGGGGCGGCGCGAGCAGTACTTC.

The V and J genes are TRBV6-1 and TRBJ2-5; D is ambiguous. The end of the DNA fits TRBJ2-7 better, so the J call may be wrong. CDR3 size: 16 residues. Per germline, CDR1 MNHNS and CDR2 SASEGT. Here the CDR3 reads CASSAGGSAGSYEQYF. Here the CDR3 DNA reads TGTGCCAGCAGTGCGGGTGGTTCAGCTGGCTCCTACGAGCAGTACTTC.

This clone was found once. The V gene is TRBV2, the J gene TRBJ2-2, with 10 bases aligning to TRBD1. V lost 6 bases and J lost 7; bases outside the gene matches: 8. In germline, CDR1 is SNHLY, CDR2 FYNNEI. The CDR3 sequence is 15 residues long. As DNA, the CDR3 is TGTGCCAGCAGAGACAGGGGGCATCGTATCGGGGAGCTGTTTTTT. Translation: CASRDRGHRIGELFF. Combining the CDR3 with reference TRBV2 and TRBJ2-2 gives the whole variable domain EPEVTQTPSHQVTQMGQEVILRCVPISNHLYFYWYRQILGQKVEFLVSFYNNEISEKSEIFDDQFSVERPDGSNFTLKIRSTKLEDSAMYFCASRDRGHRIGELFFGEGSRLTVL.

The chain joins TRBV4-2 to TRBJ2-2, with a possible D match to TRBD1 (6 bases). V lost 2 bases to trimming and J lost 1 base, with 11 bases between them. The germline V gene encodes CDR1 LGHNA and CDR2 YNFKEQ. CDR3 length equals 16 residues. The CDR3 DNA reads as TGTGCCAGCAGCCAACCCGGACAGAAGAACACCGGGGAGCTGTTTTTT. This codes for CASSQPGQKNTGELFF.